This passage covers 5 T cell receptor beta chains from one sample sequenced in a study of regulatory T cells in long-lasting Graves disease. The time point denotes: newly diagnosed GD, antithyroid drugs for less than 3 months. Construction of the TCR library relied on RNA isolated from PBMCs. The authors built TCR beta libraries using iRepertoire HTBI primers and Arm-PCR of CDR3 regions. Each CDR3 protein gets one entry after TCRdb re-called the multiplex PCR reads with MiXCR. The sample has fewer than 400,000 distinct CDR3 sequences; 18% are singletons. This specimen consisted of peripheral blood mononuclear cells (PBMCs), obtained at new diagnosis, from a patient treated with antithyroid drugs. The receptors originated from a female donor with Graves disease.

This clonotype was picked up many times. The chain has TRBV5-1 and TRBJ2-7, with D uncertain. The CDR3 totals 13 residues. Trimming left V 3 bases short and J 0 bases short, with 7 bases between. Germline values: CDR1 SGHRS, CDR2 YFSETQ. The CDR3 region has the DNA TGCGCCAGCAGCTCGTGGGCCTCCTACGAGCAGTACTTC. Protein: CASSSWASYEQYF.

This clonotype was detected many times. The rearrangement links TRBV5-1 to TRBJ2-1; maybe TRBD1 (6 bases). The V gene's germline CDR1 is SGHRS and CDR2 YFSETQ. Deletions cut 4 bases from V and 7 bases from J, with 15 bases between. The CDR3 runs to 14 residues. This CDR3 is CASSQPTGGNEQFF. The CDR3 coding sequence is TGCGCCAGCAGCCAACCGACAGGCGGGAATGAGCAGTTCTTC. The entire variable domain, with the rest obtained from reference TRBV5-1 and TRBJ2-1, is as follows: KAGVTQTPRYLIKTRGQQVTLSCSPISGHRSVSWYQQTPGQGLQFLFEYFSETQRNKGNFPGRFSGRQFSNSRSEMNVSTLELGDSALYLCASSQPTGGNEQFFGPGTRLTVL.

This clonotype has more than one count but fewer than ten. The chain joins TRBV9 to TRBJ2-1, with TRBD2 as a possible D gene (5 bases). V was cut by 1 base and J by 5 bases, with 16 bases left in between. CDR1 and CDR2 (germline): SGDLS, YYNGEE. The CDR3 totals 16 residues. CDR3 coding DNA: TGTGCCAGCAGCGTATTGGGGAGCAGTTGGGACAATGAGCAGTTCTTC. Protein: CASSVLGSSWDNEQFF.

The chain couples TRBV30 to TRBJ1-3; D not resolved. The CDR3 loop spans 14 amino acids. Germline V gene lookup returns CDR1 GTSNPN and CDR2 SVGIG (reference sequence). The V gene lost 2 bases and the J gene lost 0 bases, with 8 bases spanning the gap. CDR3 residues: CAWSPQSSGNTIYF. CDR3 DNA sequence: TGTGCCTGGAGTCCACAGAGCTCTGGAAACACCATATATTTT.

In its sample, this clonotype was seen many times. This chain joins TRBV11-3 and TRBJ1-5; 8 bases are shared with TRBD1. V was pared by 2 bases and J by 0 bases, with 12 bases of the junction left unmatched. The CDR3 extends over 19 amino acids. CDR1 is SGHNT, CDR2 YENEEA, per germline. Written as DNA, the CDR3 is TGTGCCAGCAGCTTAATTAGGACAGGGCTCCCCTATAGCAATCAGCCCCAGCATTTT. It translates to CASSLIRTGLPYSNQPQHF.